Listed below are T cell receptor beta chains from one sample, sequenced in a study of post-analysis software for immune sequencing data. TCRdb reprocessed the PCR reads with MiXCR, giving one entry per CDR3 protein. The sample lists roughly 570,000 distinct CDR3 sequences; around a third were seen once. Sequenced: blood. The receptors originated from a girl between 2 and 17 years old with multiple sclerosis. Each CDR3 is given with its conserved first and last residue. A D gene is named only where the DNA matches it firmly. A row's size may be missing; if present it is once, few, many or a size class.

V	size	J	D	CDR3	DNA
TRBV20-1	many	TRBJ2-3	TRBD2	CSARAPYGGGTPDTQYF	TGCAGTGCTAGAGCCCCCTATGGCGGGGGGACCCCGGATACGCAGTATTTT
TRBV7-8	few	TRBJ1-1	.	CASSGQARAEAFF	TGTGCCAGCAGTGGGCAAGCGCGGGCTGAAGCTTTCTTT
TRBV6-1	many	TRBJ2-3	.	CASTPYRTDTQYF	TGTGCCAGCACCCCTTACAGAACAGATACGCAGTATTTT
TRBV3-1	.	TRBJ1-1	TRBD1	CASSQQGAKAFF	TGTGCCAGCAGCCAACAGGGGGCCAAAGCTTTCTTT
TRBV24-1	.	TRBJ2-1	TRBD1	CATTGTGDNEQFF	TGTGCCACCACCGGGACAGGGGACAATGAGCAGTTCTTC
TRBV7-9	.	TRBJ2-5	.	CASSLRDLKETQYF	TGTGCCAGCAGCTTACGGGATTTGAAAGAGACCCAGTACTTC
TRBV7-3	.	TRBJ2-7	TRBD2	CASSSSGDSYEQYF	TGTGCCAGCAGCTCTAGCGGAGACTCCTACGAGCAGTACTTC
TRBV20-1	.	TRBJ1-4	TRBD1	CSARDPPRGQGEKLFF	TGCAGTGCTAGAGATCCGCCAAGGGGGCAAGGTGAAAAACTGTTTTTT
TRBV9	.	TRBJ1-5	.	CASSVGQGVQPQHF	TGTGCCAGCAGCGTAGGGCAGGGAGTCCAACCCCAGCATTTT
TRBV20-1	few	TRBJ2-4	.	CSGATRQDIQYF	TGCAGTGGAGCGACAAGGCAGGACATTCAGTACTTC
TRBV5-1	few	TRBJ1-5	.	CASSPEGGDQPQHF	TGCGCCAGCAGCCCTGAGGGCGGGGATCAGCCCCAGCATTTT
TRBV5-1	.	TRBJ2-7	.	CASSFMESYEQYF	TGCGCCAGCAGCTTTATGGAGTCCTACGAGCAGTACTTC
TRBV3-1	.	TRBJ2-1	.	CASSQAGAYNEQFF	TGTGCCAGCAGCCAAGCAGGGGCCTACAATGAGCAGTTCTTC
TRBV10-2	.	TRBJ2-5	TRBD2	CASRMGSAGGGETQYF	TGCGCCAGCAGGATGGGTTCAGCGGGGGGAGGAGAGACCCAGTACTTC
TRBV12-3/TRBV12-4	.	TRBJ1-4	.	CASSVQGGSEKLFF	TGTGCCAGCAGTGTACAGGGTGGAAGTGAAAAACTGTTTTTT
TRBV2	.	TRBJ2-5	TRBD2	CASTLGGANQETQYF	TGTGCCAGCACCCTCGGGGGGGCCAACCAAGAGACCCAGTACTTC
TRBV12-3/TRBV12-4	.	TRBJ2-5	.	CASSFRNLEETQYF	TGTGCCAGCAGTTTTAGGAATTTGGAGGAGACCCAGTACTTC
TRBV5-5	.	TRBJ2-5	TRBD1	CASSITGTEYQETQYF	TGTGCCAGCAGCATCACCGGGACAGAGTACCAAGAGACCCAGTACTTC
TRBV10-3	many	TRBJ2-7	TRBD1	CAISELGQAYEQYF	TGTGCCATCAGTGAGCTGGGACAGGCCTACGAGCAGTACTTC
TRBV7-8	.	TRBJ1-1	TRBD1	CASSLYWRDRAPNTEAFF	TGTGCCAGCAGCCTTTATTGGCGGGACAGGGCGCCGAACACTGAAGCTTTCTTT
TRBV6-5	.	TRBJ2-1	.	CASRPTGLLSINEQFF	TGTGCCAGCAGGCCTACAGGGCTGTTGTCAATAAATGAGCAGTTCTTC
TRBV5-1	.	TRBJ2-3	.	CASSIGKGTDTQYF	TGCGCCAGCAGCATAGGAAAGGGCACAGATACGCAGTATTTT
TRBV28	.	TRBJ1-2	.	CASSLMGANYGYTF	TGTGCCAGCAGTTTGATGGGAGCTAACTATGGCTACACCTTC
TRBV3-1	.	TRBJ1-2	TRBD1	CASSTPGTGNHGYTF	TGTGCCAGCAGTACTCCCGGGACAGGGAATCATGGCTACACCTTC
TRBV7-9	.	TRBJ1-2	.	CASSLSGDRDGYTF	TGTGCCAGCAGCTTATCAGGGGACCGAGATGGCTACACCTTC
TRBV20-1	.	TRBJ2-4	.	CSARDGLTRNIQYF	TGCAGTGCTAGAGATGGGCTTACGCGAAACATTCAGTACTTC
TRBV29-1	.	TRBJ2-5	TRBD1	CSVDLWTGEETQYF	TGCAGCGTTGACCTATGGACAGGGGAAGAGACCCAGTACTTC
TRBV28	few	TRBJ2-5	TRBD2	CASSTTSGGSETQYF	TGTGCCAGCAGTACGACTAGCGGGGGGTCGGAGACCCAGTACTTC
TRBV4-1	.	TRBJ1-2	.	CASSQDIELFGYTF	TGCGCCAGCAGCCAAGATATAGAGTTGTTTGGCTACACCTTC
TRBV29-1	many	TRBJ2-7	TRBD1	CSAKGAGSVYEQYF	TGCAGCGCCAAGGGGGCAGGTTCCGTTTACGAGCAGTACTTC
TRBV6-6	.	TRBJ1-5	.	CASSFQPGGNQPQHF	TGTGCCAGCAGTTTCCAACCAGGAGGCAATCAGCCCCAGCATTTT
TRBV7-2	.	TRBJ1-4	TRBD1	CASSKQGAANEKLFF	TGTGCCAGCAGCAAGCAGGGGGCAGCTAATGAAAAACTGTTTTTT
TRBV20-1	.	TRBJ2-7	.	CSATGPGGNEQYF	TGCAGTGCTACGGGGCCGGGGGGCAATGAGCAGTACTTC
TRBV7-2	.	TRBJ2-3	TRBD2	CASSLARGGTDTQYF	TGTGCCAGCAGCTTAGCGCGGGGGGGCACAGATACGCAGTATTTT
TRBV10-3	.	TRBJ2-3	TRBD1	CAISEGGTGTQYF	TGTGCCATCAGTGAAGGCGGGACAGGTACGCAGTATTTT
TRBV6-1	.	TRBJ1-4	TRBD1	CASSASGTGEKLFF	TGTGCCAGCAGTGCGTCCGGGACAGGTGAAAAACTGTTTTTT
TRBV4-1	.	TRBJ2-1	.	CASSQDQSAGANEQVF	TGCGCCAGCAGCCAAGATCAGTCGGCAGGGGCGAATGAGCAGGTCTTC
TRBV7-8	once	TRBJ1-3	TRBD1	CVSSAWDSSGNTIYF	TGTGTCAGCAGCGCCTGGGACAGCTCTGGAAACACCATATATTTT
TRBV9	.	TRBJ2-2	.	CASSESLGAGELFF	TGTGCCAGCAGCGAGTCTTTAGGAGCCGGGGAGCTGTTTTTT
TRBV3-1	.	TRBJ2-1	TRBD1	CASSAYRGVTYNEQFF	TGTGCCAGCAGCGCCTACAGGGGTGTAACCTACAATGAGCAGTTCTTC
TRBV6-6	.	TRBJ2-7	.	CASSYSIRAHEQYF	TGTGCCAGCAGTTACTCGATCAGGGCCCACGAGCAGTACTTC
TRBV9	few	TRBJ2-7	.	CASSVAPSSYEQYF	TGTGCCAGCAGCGTAGCCCCCAGCTCCTACGAGCAGTACTTC
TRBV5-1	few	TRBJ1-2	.	CASTREGQAYGYTF	TGCGCCAGCACCCGGGAGGGACAAGCCTATGGCTACACCTTC
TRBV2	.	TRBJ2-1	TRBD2	CASSEGAGGHNEQFF	TGTGCCAGCAGTGAAGGAGCGGGGGGGCACAATGAGCAGTTCTTC
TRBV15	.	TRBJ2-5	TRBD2	CATSRDGTSVETQYF	TGTGCCACCAGCAGGGATGGGACTAGCGTGGAGACCCAGTACTTC
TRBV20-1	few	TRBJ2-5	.	CSPRDPGGPQETQYF	TGCAGTCCCCGCGATCCCGGGGGCCCCCAAGAGACCCAGTACTTC
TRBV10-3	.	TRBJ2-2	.	CAISFRRGKNTGELFF	TGTGCCATCAGCTTCCGAAGGGGGAAGAACACCGGGGAGCTGTTTTTT
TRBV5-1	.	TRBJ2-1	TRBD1	CASSGSRDRGSYNEQFF	TGCGCCAGCAGCGGATCCCGGGACAGGGGCTCCTACAATGAGCAGTTCTTC
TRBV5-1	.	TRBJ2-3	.	CASSLAIQGRTDTQYF	TGCGCCAGCAGCTTGGCCATACAGGGAAGGACAGATACGCAGTATTTT
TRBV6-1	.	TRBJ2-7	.	CASRDSLYYEQYF	TGTGCCAGCAGGGACTCGCTATACTACGAGCAGTACTTC
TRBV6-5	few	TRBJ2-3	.	CASSYSWDLGTDTQYF	TGTGCCAGCAGTTACTCATGGGATCTTGGCACAGATACGCAGTATTTT
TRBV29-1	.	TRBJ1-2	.	CSVGDRANYGYTF	TGCAGCGTTGGGGATCGAGCTAACTATGGCTACACCTTC
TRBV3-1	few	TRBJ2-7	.	CASSQDPGPYEQYF	TGTGCCAGCAGCCAAGACCCGGGGCCCTACGAGCAGTACTTC
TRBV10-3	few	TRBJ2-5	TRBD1	CAISVLGQQDGAVLEETQYF	TGTGCCATCAGTGTTCTGGGACAGCAAGATGGAGCCGTATTAGAAGAGACCCAGTACTTC
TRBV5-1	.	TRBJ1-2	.	CASSLEQGSNYGYTF	TGCGCCAGCAGCTTGGAACAGGGCTCTAACTATGGCTACACCTTC
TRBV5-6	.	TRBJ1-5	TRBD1	CASSSGGGDQPQHF	TGTGCCAGCAGCTCCGGAGGGGGCGATCAGCCCCAGCATTTT
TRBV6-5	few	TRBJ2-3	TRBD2	CTSSYSGGEDTQYF	TGTACCAGCAGTTACAGCGGGGGGGAAGATACGCAGTATTTT